This T cell receptor (beta chain) was identified in a study of blood T cells in healthy people across ages. It was with a sample-barcoded 5' primer and a J-beta primer mix that a second PCR of about 6 to 12 cycles was run. The template-switch adaptor was a 5' adaptor with 12 random nucleotides. It tagged each cDNA molecule. Via MiXCR, TCRdb re-called the 5' RACE reads, giving one row per CDR3 protein. This table holds around 580,000 distinct CDR3 sequences, less than 60% found once. CDR1 DFQATT and CDR2 SNEGSKA come from the germline V gene (reference sequence). The CDR3 has 14 residues. V shed 6 bases and J 5 bases; nucleotides not matched to a gene: 7.

The J gene is TRBJ1-5, the V gene TRBV20-1; 10 bases fit TRBD1. Sequencing input: blood. The sequence was collected from a man older than 75 in good health. CDR3 coding DNA: TGCAGTGCGACGGACAGGGGGAGTGATCAGCCCCAGCATTTT. This gives the protein CSATDRGSDQPQHF.